Listed here are 22 T cell receptor beta chains from one sample, sequenced in a study of T-cell reconstitution after alpha-beta-depleted transplantation in children. It was with unique molecular identifiers that the TCRbeta library was prepared. Via MiXCR, TCRdb re-called the PCR reads, giving one row per CDR3 protein. The sample has around 960,000 distinct CDR3 sequences; roughly 29% are singletons. The sequencing here drew on PBMCs, mostly from graft donor cells, taken 360 days after TCRalphabeta/CD19-depleted stem cell transplant. These receptors all come from a boy under two years old who had a stem cell transplant for SCID, so the T cells may come from the graft donor.

The chain uses TRBV5-1 and TRBJ2-5; 8 bases fit TRBD1. Germline V CDR1 and CDR2: SGHRS, YFSETQ. This CDR3 region has 14 residues. V trimming: 4 bases; J trimming: 5 bases; junction bases outside the gene matches: 7. The CDR3 here is CASSGRTGRETQYF. The CDR3 nucleotides are TGCGCCAGCAGCGGACGGACAGGGCGGGAGACCCAGTACTTC.

This rearrangement joins TRBV27 to TRBJ1-2; D is perhaps TRBD1 (5 bases). Germline values: CDR1 MNHEY, CDR2 SMNVEV (reference sequence). The CDR3 covers 17 residues. Trimming stripped 5 bases from V and 2 bases from J, with 21 bases between. CDR3 loop: CASSPKGLRISNYGYTF. Here the CDR3 DNA reads TGTGCCAGCAGTCCAAAGGGACTCAGGATCTCAAACTATGGCTACACCTTC.

The chain joins TRBV20-1 to TRBJ2-5; possibly TRBD2 for D (6 bases). The V gene lost 3 bases and the J gene lost 4 bases, with 15 bases spanning the gap. The CDR3 spans 14 residues. CDR1 is DFQATT, CDR2 SNEGSKA, per germline (reference sequence). The CDR3 nucleotides read TGCAGTGCTAGTTCTGGGCTAGCGAGAGAGACCCAGTACTTC. The encoded protein is CSASSGLARETQYF.

At least ten counts were recorded for this clonotype. The chain carries TRBV7-6 and TRBJ2-2; 14 bases line up with TRBD2. The germline gives CDR1 SGHVS, CDR2 FNYEAQ. This CDR3 spans 15 amino acids. V was clipped by 5 bases and J by 7 bases; unmatched bases: 3. In DNA form, the CDR3 reads TGTGCCAGCAGCCTAGGGACTAGCGGGAGCGGGGAGCTGTTTTTT. Translated: CASSLGTSGSGELFF.

This clonotype was counted a single time. CDR3 loop: CSARVGGYTF. CDR3 in DNA: TGCAGTGCTAGGGTGGGTGGCTACACCTTC. The chain employs TRBV20-1 and TRBJ1-2; no clear D gene. CDR1 and CDR2 (germline): DFQATT, SNEGSKA (reference sequence). The CDR3 has 10 residues. V was cut by 3 bases and J by 7 bases, with 6 bases left in between.

This chain connects TRBV27 to TRBJ2-7; the match to TRBD1 covers 12 bases. There are 15 residues in the CDR3. Germline CDR1 MNHEY, CDR2 SMNVEV (reference sequence). J was trimmed by 5 bases and V by 4 bases; bases with no gene match: 6. Here the CDR3 reads CASSYLGTGGHEQYF. Here the CDR3 DNA reads TGTGCCAGCAGTTATTTAGGGACAGGGGGCCACGAGCAGTACTTC.

This clonotype was seen many times. The rearrangement links TRBV9 to TRBJ2-1, with D perhaps TRBD2 (7 bases). The CDR3 loop spans 15 amino acids. Germline-derived CDR1 and CDR2 are SGDLS and YYNGEE. Deletions cut 4 bases from V and 4 bases from J, with 15 bases between. The CDR3 loop is CASSPQRGGYNEQFF. The CDR3, as DNA: TGTGCCAGCAGCCCCCAGAGGGGGGGTTACAATGAGCAGTTCTTC.

This clonotype was observed a handful of times. The CDR3 DNA sequence: TGTGCCAGCAGTGGGCCTCGGACGCAGTATTTT. It yields the protein CASSGPRTQYF. The V call is TRBV6-6, the J call TRBJ2-3; D call uncertain. The V end was cut by 5 bases, the J end by 9 bases, with 9 bases between. Germline CDR1 MNHNY, CDR2 SVGAGI (reference sequence). CDR3 length: 11 amino acids.

This chain uses TRBV7-9 with TRBJ1-5, with D possibly being TRBD1 (6 bases). The V gene's germline CDR1 is SEHNR and CDR2 FQNEAQ (reference sequence). This CDR3 spans 14 amino acids. V was shortened by 5 bases and J by 5 bases, with 13 bases between the two germline ends. The CDR3 bases are TGTGCCAGCAGCACAGCTGAGGGGGATCAGCCCCAGCATTTT. Translation: CASSTAEGDQPQHF.

This clonotype has only a few counts. J is TRBJ2-5 and V is TRBV4-2; a weak D match, TRBD2 (5 bases). CDR3 length: 16 residues. The V gene's germline CDR1 is LGHNA and CDR2 YNFKEQ. V was trimmed by 1 base and J by 0 bases, leaving 12 bases between them. Here the CDR3 reads CASSQGGLPDQETQYF. The DNA for the CDR3 is TGTGCCAGCAGCCAAGGAGGGCTCCCCGACCAAGAGACCCAGTACTTC.

This chain links TRBV6-5 with TRBJ1-2, with a possible D match to TRBD1 (5 bases). With 1 base removed from V and 3 bases from J, the gap between germline ends came to 12 bases. The CDR3 length is 15 residues. CDR1 and CDR2 from the germline V gene are MNHEY and SVGAGI. This chain's CDR3 is CASSYFQGADYGYTF. The CDR3 DNA follows: TGTGCCAGCAGTTACTTCCAAGGGGCTGACTATGGCTACACCTTC.

This clonotype was found a few times. The V call is TRBV6-4, the J call TRBJ2-7, with D possibly matching TRBD1 (5 bases). V was clipped by 11 bases and J by 9 bases, with 20 bases between them. The CDR3 sequence is 12 residues long. CDR1 is MRHNA, CDR2 SNTAGT, per germline. The CDR3: CAPFVGALGQYF. The CDR3 DNA reads TGTGCCCCTTTTGTAGGGGCCCTAGGGCAGTACTTC.

This clonotype was seen a handful of times. The J gene is TRBJ2-1, the V gene TRBV20-1; 8 bases are a match to TRBD1. Germline assignment: CDR1 DFQATT and CDR2 SNEGSKA (reference sequence). The CDR3 contains 13 residues. V shed 5 bases, J shed 8 bases, and the junction held 8 bases outside the gene matches. CDR3 nucleotides: TGCAGTGCTTTCAGGACAGGGTATTATGAGCAGTTCTTC. It yields the protein CSAFRTGYYEQFF.

J is TRBJ2-5 and V is TRBV5-1, with D perhaps being TRBD1 or TRBD2 (5 bases each). Germline V gene sequence: CDR1 SGHRS, CDR2 YFSETQ. V lost 4 bases to trimming and J lost 4 bases, with 20 bases between them. CDR3 size: 16 residues. In DNA form, the CDR3 reads TGCGCCAGCAGCCCGAACCCGGGACCCGGTGGAGAGACCCAGTACTTC. Translation: CASSPNPGPGGETQYF.

The chain employs TRBV4-1 and TRBJ2-7, with D perhaps TRBD2 (6 bases). Germline V gene data show CDR1 as MGHRA and CDR2 as YSYEKL. With 0 bases removed from V and 6 bases from J, the gap between germline ends came to 9 bases. This CDR3 spans 13 amino acids. Written as DNA, the CDR3 is TGCGCCAGCAGCCAAGACCAGGGAGGCGAGCAGTACTTC. Translation gives CASSQDQGGEQYF.

The chain joins TRBV5-6 to TRBJ2-7; the D gene is possibly TRBD2 (5 bases). Germline V gives CDR1 SGHDT, CDR2 YYEEEE. The CDR3 contains 15 residues. Trimming took 2 bases from V and 4 from J, leaving 16 bases between them. In DNA form, the CDR3 reads TGTGCCAGCAGCTTCGGACTCGCTCCATCGTACGAGCAGTACTTC. It is translated as CASSFGLAPSYEQYF. Full variable domain (missing parts from reference TRBV5-6 and TRBJ2-7): DAGVTQSPTHLIKTRGQQVTLRCSPKSGHDTVSWYQQALGQGPQFIFQYYEEEERQRGNFPDRFSGHQFPNYSSELNVNALLLGDSALYLCASSFGLAPSYEQYFGPGTRLTVT.

On this clonotype: Because the CDR3 is missing its conserved closing phenylalanine or tryptophan, this is likely a read error. This chain uses TRBV5-1 with TRBJ2-1; no reliable D call. The CDR3 has 15 amino acids. Trimming left V 0 bases short and J 6 bases short, with 13 bases between. Germline CDR1 SGHRS, CDR2 YFSETQ. The CDR3 spells CASSLAIRLGNEQFC. CDR3 sequence (DNA): TGCGCCAGCAGCTTGGCCATCAGACTGGGCAATGAGCAGTTCTGC.

This CDR3 reads CSGRAGEKLFF. DNA of the CDR3: TGCTCTGGCCGGGCCGGGGAAAAACTGTTTTTT. The chain employs TRBV20-1 and TRBJ1-4, with D unresolved. The CDR3 length is 11 residues. Germline CDR1 reads DFQATT; CDR2 reads SNEGSKA (reference sequence).

This clonotype was seen a few times. The chain couples TRBV6-2 or TRBV6-3 to TRBJ2-5, with D uncertain. The CDR3 spans 13 residues. Per the germline V gene, CDR1 is MNHEY and CDR2 is SVGEGT. The germline V and J ends were trimmed by 7 bases and 0 bases, with 9 bases remaining between them. CDR3 DNA: TGTGCCAGCAACGGATACCACCAAGAGACCCAGTACTTC. Its translation is CASNGYHQETQYF.

This clonotype appeared once. The rearrangement joins TRBV5-1 to TRBJ2-2; TRBD1 or TRBD2 may be the D gene (5 bases each). The CDR3 totals 18 residues. V shed 0 bases and J shed 4 bases, with 19 bases lying between them. Germline values: CDR1 SGHRS, CDR2 YFSETQ. CDR3: CASSLAPGAAYITGELFF. CDR3 DNA: TGCGCCAGCAGCTTGGCCCCCGGGGCGGCCTATATCACCGGGGAGCTGTTTTTT.

This clonotype was seen a handful of times. The chain recombines TRBV9 with TRBJ2-7; 7 bases match TRBD2. CDR1 is SGDLS and CDR2 is YYNGEE in the germline V gene. The CDR3 has 13 residues. Trimming took 0 bases from V and 11 from J; bases not matched to a gene: 8. CDR3 sequence reads: CASSVEAGSREYF. The CDR3, as DNA: TGTGCCAGCAGCGTAGAAGCGGGGAGTCGGGAGTACTTC. Full variable domain (missing parts from reference TRBV9 and TRBJ2-7): DSGVTQTPKHLITATGQRVTLRCSPRSGDLSVYWYQQSLDQGLQFLIQYYNGEERAKGNILERFSAQQFPDLHSELNLSSLELGDSALYFCASSVEAGSREYFGPGTRLTVT.

The chain links TRBV5-1 to TRBJ2-1; 9 bases are a match to TRBD2. Germline-derived CDR1 and CDR2 are SGHRS and YFSETQ. The CDR3 sequence is 15 residues long. V shed 0 bases and J 5 bases; nucleotides not matched to a gene: 3. CDR3 nucleotide sequence: TGCGCCAGCAGCTTGGGGCGGGGGGGAAACAATGAGCAGTTCTTC. Its protein product is CASSLGRGGNNEQFF.